The 16 T cell receptor beta chains in this list originate from one sample, sequenced in a study of blood T cell repertoires in COVID-19. Here immunoSEQ multiplex PCR was the method, and the copy in TCRdb shows in-frame clones only, minus some. Among about 280,000 clones, 85% were seen once, and the ten largest hold about 2.5%. Material: PBMCs or T cells enriched from blood (not recorded which). The receptors originated from a woman aged 45-59 years who had recovered from COVID-19.

The rearrangement links TRBV7-6 to TRBJ2-7, with TRBD1 matching 7 bases. The CDR3 loop spans 14 amino acids. Germline loops: CDR1 SGHVS, CDR2 FNYEAQ. The ends lost 5 bases at V and 5 bases at J; junction bases unmatched: 9. CDR3 sequence: CASSPYTGAHEQYF. The CDR3 DNA sequence: TGTGCCAGCAGCCCTTATACAGGGGCCCACGAGCAGTACTTC. Together with reference TRBV7-6 and TRBJ2-7, the CDR3 gives the full variable domain: GAGVSQSPRYKVTKRGQDVALRCDPISGHVSLYWYRQALGQGPEFLTYFNYEAQQDKSGLPNDRFSAERPEGSISTLTIQRTEQRDSAMYRCASSPYTGAHEQYFGPGTRLTVT.

The V and J genes are TRBV7-3 and TRBJ2-5; TRBD1 matches 7 bases. Germline trimming cut 4 bases from V and 4 bases from J; bases unmatched to any gene: 9. The CDR3 is made up of 15 amino acids. Germline CDR1 reads SGHTA; CDR2 reads FQGTGA. The CDR3 here is CASSSQGLLGETQYF. CDR3 DNA: TGTGCCAGCAGCTCACAGGGGCTTTTGGGAGAGACCCAGTACTTC.

The rearrangement uses TRBV6-5 and TRBJ1-5; D remains ambiguous. The CDR3 has 13 amino acids. Looked up from germline, CDR1 is MNHEY and CDR2 is SVGAGI. The V end was cut by 10 bases, the J end by 6 bases, with 16 bases between. The CDR3: CATQGGFGQPQHF. CDR3 DNA: TGTGCCACACAAGGCGGTTTTGGTCAGCCCCAGCATTTT.

The chain employs TRBV28 and TRBJ2-5, with 12 bases matching TRBD2. Germline CDR1 MDHEN, CDR2 SYDVKM. Germline trimming cut 6 bases from V and 3 bases from J; bases unmatched to any gene: 5. This CDR3 has 15 amino acids. CDR3 sequence reads: CASSRRTSGEETQYF. CDR3 coding DNA: TGTGCCAGCAGCCGAAGGACTAGCGGGGAAGAGACCCAGTACTTC.

The rearrangement uses TRBV5-4 and TRBJ2-5; D might be TRBD1 (6 bases). There are 14 residues in the CDR3. With 5 bases removed from V and 4 bases from J, the gap between germline ends came to 15 bases. Germline V gene data show CDR1 as SGHNT and CDR2 as YYREEE (reference sequence). CDR3 DNA: TGTGCCAGCAGACCCCGAACAGGGTCAGAGACCCAGTACTTC. This codes for CASRPRTGSETQYF. Full variable domain (outside the CDR3, taken from reference TRBV5-4 and TRBJ2-5): ETGVTQSPTHLIKTRGQQVTLRCSSQSGHNTVSWYQQALGQGPQFIFQYYREEENGRGNFPPRFSGLQFPNYSSELNVNALELDDSALYLCASRPRTGSETQYFGPGTRLLVL.

The chain links TRBV5-4 to TRBJ2-5, with 11 bases aligning to TRBD1. CDR3 length equals 15 residues. Germline V gene data show CDR1 as SGHNT and CDR2 as YYREEE (reference sequence). V trimming: 4 bases; J trimming: 5 bases; junction bases outside the gene matches: 7. CDR3 in amino acids: CASSPGQGAGETQYF. CDR3 nucleotide sequence: TGTGCCAGCAGCCCCGGACAGGGGGCCGGGGAGACCCAGTACTTC. Complete variable domain (other parts from reference TRBV5-4 and TRBJ2-5): ETGVTQSPTHLIKTRGQQVTLRCSSQSGHNTVSWYQQALGQGPQFIFQYYREEENGRGNFPPRFSGLQFPNYSSELNVNALELDDSALYLCASSPGQGAGETQYFGPGTRLLVL.

The chain recombines TRBV7-9 with TRBJ2-7; 10 nucleotides line up with TRBD2. J lost 6 bases, V lost 4 bases, and 6 bases had no gene match. This CDR3 is built from 14 residues. Per the germline V gene, CDR1 is SEHNR and CDR2 is FQNEAQ (reference sequence). The chain's CDR3 is CASSSPGTSVEQYF. CDR3 nucleotide sequence: TGTGCCAGCAGCTCCCCCGGGACTAGCGTCGAGCAGTACTTC. The full variable domain, its missing parts supplied by reference TRBV7-9 and TRBJ2-7, is DTGVSQNPRHKITKRGQNVTFRCDPISEHNRLYWYRQTLGQGPEFLTYFQNEAQLEKSRLLSDRFSAERPKGSFSTLEIQRTEQGDSAMYLCASSSPGTSVEQYFGPGTRLTVT.

The chain links TRBV7-3 to TRBJ2-5; TRBD2 matches at 12 bases. After removal of 0 bases from V and 2 bases from J, the junction contained 1 base not matched to a gene. This CDR3 region has 16 residues. Germline loops: CDR1 SGHTA, CDR2 FQGTGA. The CDR3 sequence is CASSLTGLAGQETQYF. CDR3 nucleotide sequence: TGTGCCAGCAGCTTAACCGGACTAGCGGGACAAGAGACCCAGTACTTC. The whole variable domain, remainder taken from reference TRBV7-3 and TRBJ2-5, is GAGVSQTPSNKVTEKGKYVELRCDPISGHTALYWYRQSLGQGPEFLIYFQGTGAADDSGLPNDRFFAVRPEGSVSTLKIQRTERGDSAVYLCASSLTGLAGQETQYFGPGTRLLVL.

This chain joins TRBV5-6 and TRBJ2-7, with 7 bases lining up with TRBD1. V lost 1 base, J lost 6 bases, and 7 bases stayed unmatched. The germline V gene encodes CDR1 SGHDT and CDR2 YYEEEE. This CDR3 has 14 amino acids. The CDR3 is CASSLFDRVFEQYF. The DNA of the CDR3 is TGTGCCAGCAGCTTGTTCGACAGGGTATTCGAGCAGTACTTC.

CDR3: CASSQDHQVHGYTF. For the CDR3, the DNA is TGCGCCAGCAGCCAAGATCACCAGGTACATGGCTACACCTTC. The chain links TRBV4-3 to TRBJ1-2, with D hard to call. Looked up from germline, CDR1 is LGHNA and CDR2 is YSLEER. The CDR3 loop spans 14 amino acids. Trimming took 0 bases from V and 6 from J, leaving 11 bases between them.

The rearrangement joins TRBV30 to TRBJ1-3, with D perhaps TRBD1 (6 bases). The germline CDR1 and CDR2 sequences are GTSNPN and SVGIG (reference sequence). The CDR3 loop spans 15 amino acids. V lost 0 bases to trimming and J lost 4 bases, with 13 bases between them. The CDR3 coding sequence is TGTGCCTGGAGTGTACCCGGAACAGGGGGAAACACCATATATTTT. It encodes CAWSVPGTGGNTIYF.

This sequence joins TRBV19 and TRBJ1-5; TRBD1 aligns across 7 bases. The CDR3 runs to 16 residues. Per germline, CDR1 LNHDA and CDR2 SQIVND (reference sequence). J lost 8 bases, V lost 4 bases, and 14 bases had no gene match. CDR3 sequence reads: CASSNRPTGWDEPQHF. CDR3 coding DNA: TGTGCCAGTAGTAACCGCCCGACAGGGTGGGACGAGCCCCAGCATTTT.

The DNA of the CDR3 is TGCGCCAGCAGCCAAGATCCTAGCGGACTTATCGAAGCTTTCTTT. It is translated as CASSQDPSGLIEAFF. The chain links TRBV4-1 to TRBJ1-1; D unresolved. Trimming cost V 0 bases and J 8 bases, with 16 bases left between them. This CDR3 region has 15 residues. CDR1 and CDR2 from the germline V gene are MGHRA and YSYEKL.

V and J are TRBV3-1 (or the pseudogene TRBV3-2) and TRBJ2-7, with 7 bases lining up with TRBD1. Germline V CDR1 and CDR2: LGHDT, YNNKEL (reference sequence). This CDR3 is 14 amino acids long. The V and J ends lost 3 bases and 5 bases, in that order; junction bases with no gene match: 7. CDR3 DNA: TGTGCCAGCAGCCACCAGGGGGTAATGAACGAGCAGTACTTC. The encoded protein is CASSHQGVMNEQYF.

The chain joins TRBV11-2 to TRBJ2-3, with D perhaps TRBD2 (6 bases). Trimming stripped 0 bases from V and 5 bases from J, with 12 bases between. The CDR3 covers 15 residues. Germline-derived CDR1 and CDR2 are SGHAT and FQNNGV. CDR3 amino acids: CASSLDREVIDTQYF. CDR3 nucleotides: TGTGCCAGCAGCTTAGACAGGGAGGTTATAGATACGCAGTATTTT.

The rearrangement links TRBV5-4 to TRBJ2-1, with TRBD2 identical over 9 bases. Germline V lookup: CDR1 SGHNT, CDR2 YYREEE (reference sequence). The CDR3 has 12 residues. V was pared by 4 bases and J by 9 bases, with 2 bases of the junction left unmatched. In DNA form, the CDR3 reads TGTGCCAGCAGCCAGACTAGCGGTGAGCAGTTCTTC. Amino acid sequence: CASSQTSGEQFF.